These T cell receptor beta chains were read from a single sample in a study of spatial heterogeneity in lung cancer. TCRdb itself ran the 5' RACE reads through MiXCR, one entry per CDR3 protein. The table lists 80,000 to 95,000 distinct CDR3 sequences, approximately 8.2% of them singletons. Material: PBMCs, obtained at surgery. These receptors originate from a male donor with early-stage non-small cell lung cancer. The CDR3 runs from the conserved cysteine through the conserved F or W. D genes are given only for firm matches. Some rows have no size entry. The others give once, few or many, or a class for an expanded clone.

D gene,clone size,J gene,V gene,CDR3 protein,CDR3 DNA
.,few,TRBJ2-4,TRBV20-1,CSARGDLLAKNIQYF,TGCAGTGCTAGGGGGGACCTCTTAGCCAAAAACATTCAGTACTTC
.,.,TRBJ2-5,TRBV4-2,CASSQEDGETQYF,TGTGCCAGCAGCCAAGAGGACGGGGAGACCCAGTACTTC
.,many,TRBJ1-1,TRBV20-1,CSARGRGALEAFF,TGCAGTGCTAGGGGGAGGGGTGCCCTTGAAGCTTTCTTT
.,many,TRBJ2-7,TRBV5-5,CASSLAEEAREYF,TGTGCCAGCAGCTTGGCAGAGGAGGCCAGGGAGTACTTC
.,.,TRBJ2-2,TRBV19,CASSIQGTLTGELFF,TGTGCCAGTAGTATACAGGGGACCCTCACCGGGGAGCTGTTTTTT
TRBD1,few,TRBJ1-1,TRBV6-2/TRBV6-3,CASSYTGQVGSFF,TGTGCCAGCAGTTACACCGGACAGGTGGGGTCTTTCTTT
.,few,TRBJ2-1,TRBV7-3,CASSPTKDNEQFF,TGTGCCAGCAGTCCAACCAAGGACAATGAGCAGTTCTTC
.,many,TRBJ1-2,TRBV7-2,CASSLMQGSYGYTF,TGTGCCAGCAGCTTAATGCAGGGTAGCTATGGCTACACCTTC
.,few,TRBJ1-1,TRBV21-1,CASSKGSKGASMNTEAFF,TGTGCCAGCAGCAAAGGGAGTAAGGGGGCTTCGATGAACACTGAAGCTTTCTTT
.,many,TRBJ2-7,TRBV7-9,CASTVDGSSYEQYF,TGTGCCAGCACCGTAGACGGAAGCTCCTACGAGCAGTACTTC
.,many,TRBJ1-1,TRBV13,CASSLEDTEAFF,TGTGCCAGCAGCTTAGAGGACACCGAAGCTTTCTTT
.,many,TRBJ2-7,TRBV27,CASSLVRVPSYEQYF,TGTGCCAGCAGTTTAGTCAGGGTCCCCTCCTACGAGCAGTACTTC
.,few,TRBJ2-7,TRBV6-2/TRBV6-3,CASSYGHYEQYF,TGTGCCAGCAGTTACGGTCACTACGAGCAGTACTTC
.,few,TRBJ2-3,TRBV5-1,CASSSQGGTDTQYF,TGCGCCAGCAGCTCCCAGGGAGGAACAGATACGCAGTATTTT
TRBD1,.,TRBJ2-5,TRBV9,CASSVTGGLETQYF,TGTGCCAGCAGCGTTACAGGGGGCCTAGAGACCCAGTACTTC
TRBD2,.,TRBJ2-1,TRBV13,CASSLQSLAGREQFF,TGTGCCAGCAGCTTACAAAGCCTAGCGGGGAGGGAGCAGTTCTTC